The text below deals with one T cell receptor beta chain. This entry belongs to a study of blood T cell repertoires in COVID-19. Trimming stripped 8 bases from V and 2 bases from J, with 12 bases between. The CDR3 runs 13 residues. CDR1 is LNHDA, CDR2 SQIVND, per germline (reference sequence). TCRdb's table, derived via immunoSEQ multiplex PCR, lists solely in-frame clones and lacks some. The data show about 350,000 clones, approximately 89% seen once. The sample comprised PBMCs or T cells enriched from blood (not recorded which). The V call is TRBV19, the J call TRBJ1-2; D may be TRBD1 (6 bases). This clonotype originated in a woman in her 30s who had recovered from COVID-19. CDR3 in DNA: TGTGCCAGTTGCCGGGACACCAACTATGGCTACACCTTC. It translates to CASCRDTNYGYTF.